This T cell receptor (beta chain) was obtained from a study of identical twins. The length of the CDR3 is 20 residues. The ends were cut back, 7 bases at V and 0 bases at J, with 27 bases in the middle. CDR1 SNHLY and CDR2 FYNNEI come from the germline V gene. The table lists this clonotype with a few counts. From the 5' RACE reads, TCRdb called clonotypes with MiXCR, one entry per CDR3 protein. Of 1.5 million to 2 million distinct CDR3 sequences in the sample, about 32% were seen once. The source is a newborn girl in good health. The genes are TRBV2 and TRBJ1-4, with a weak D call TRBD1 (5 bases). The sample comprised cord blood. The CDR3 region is CASNRGLGDRAHSTNEKLFF. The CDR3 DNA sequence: TGTGCCAGCAATCGGGGGTTGGGGGACCGGGCTCACTCAACTAATGAAAAACTGTTTTTT. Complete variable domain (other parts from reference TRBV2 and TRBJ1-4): EPEVTQTPSHQVTQMGQEVILRCVPISNHLYFYWYRQILGQKVEFLVSFYNNEISEKSEIFDDQFSVERPDGSNFTLKIRSTKLEDSAMYFCASNRGLGDRAHSTNEKLFFGSGTQLSVL.